The 15 T cell receptor beta chains given below trace back to one sample, sequenced in a study of cytomegalovirus exposure and HLA in healthy donors. The PCR made use of 60 Vbeta and 13 Jbeta primers. Sequencing used immunoSEQ multiplex PCR; TCRdb keeps in-frame clones, though not all of them. The data show under 150,000 clones, with 82% seen just once and about 11% held by the top ten. Specimen: PBMCs. Receptors originate from a male donor in good health and CMV-seropositive.

The chain has TRBV28 and TRBJ1-3, with a possible D match to TRBD1 (6 bases). There are 17 residues in the CDR3. The germline V gene encodes CDR1 MDHEN and CDR2 SYDVKM. V was pared by 4 bases and J by 2 bases, with 18 bases between. CDR3 in DNA: TGTGCCAGCAGTTCGACCTGGGGGCAGGAGACTGGAAACACCATATATTTT. It is translated as CASSSTWGQETGNTIYF.

The genes are TRBV7-8 and TRBJ2-2; 7 nucleotides agree with TRBD1. The trim removed 5 bases at V and 4 bases at J, leaving 4 bases unmatched. The CDR3 extends over 14 amino acids. Germline V CDR1 and CDR2: SGHVS, FQNEAQ. CDR3 DNA sequence: TGTGCCAGCAGCCCAACAGGGGCCACCGGGGAGCTGTTTTTT. It encodes CASSPTGATGELFF.

This clone has just a few counts. The chain is built from TRBV28 and TRBJ1-1; a possible D gene is TRBD1 (5 bases). The V gene's germline CDR1 is MDHEN and CDR2 SYDVKM. Trimming removed 6 bases at V and 7 bases at J, with 21 bases between. This CDR3 comprises 15 residues. CDR3 in amino acids: CASSWTQNSDGEAFF. The CDR3 DNA is TGTGCCAGCAGCTGGACACAGAACAGTGACGGTGAAGCTTTCTTT.

The chain combines TRBV27 with TRBJ2-1; TRBD2 agrees at 12 bases. This CDR3 contains 16 residues. Germline lookup yields CDR1 MNHEY and CDR2 SMNVEV (reference sequence). J gave up 10 bases and V 3 bases, and 10 bases lay outside the gene matches. CDR3 residues: CASSLTSGSLNGEQFF. As DNA, the CDR3 is TGTGCCAGCAGTTTGACTAGCGGGAGTCTCAACGGAGAGCAGTTCTTC.

V gene TRBV5-4 combines with J gene TRBJ2-5, with D possibly matching TRBD1 (6 bases). Looked up from germline, CDR1 is SGHNT and CDR2 is YYREEE (reference sequence). The length of the CDR3 is 14 residues. The V and J ends lost 4 bases and 2 bases respectively, with 12 bases between them. DNA for the CDR3: TGTGCCAGCAGCCCCGGACAGTTACAAGAGACCCAGTACTTC. Translation: CASSPGQLQETQYF.

The rearrangement joins TRBV7-9 to TRBJ1-6; D is possibly TRBD1 (5 bases). Germline CDR1 reads SEHNR; CDR2 reads FQNEAQ (reference sequence). Trimming took off 1 base at V and 6 bases at J, with 13 bases between the two ends. The CDR3 contains 16 residues. CDR3 coding DNA: TGTGCCAGCAGCTTAGTGCAGGGCGCCGTTAATTCACCCCTCCACTTT. It is translated as CASSLVQGAVNSPLHF.

V is TRBV5-6 and J is TRBJ2-3, with TRBD2 matching over 11 bases. The CDR3 is 15 residues long. The trim removed 2 bases at V and 6 bases at J, leaving 5 bases unmatched. Germline CDR1 reads SGHDT; CDR2 reads YYEEEE. In nucleotides, the CDR3 is TGTGCCAGCAGCTTAGCACTAGCGGGAGAGGATACGCAGTATTTT. Its protein is CASSLALAGEDTQYF. The full variable domain, its missing parts supplied by reference TRBV5-6 and TRBJ2-3, is DAGVTQSPTHLIKTRGQQVTLRCSPKSGHDTVSWYQQALGQGPQFIFQYYEEEERQRGNFPDRFSGHQFPNYSSELNVNALLLGDSALYLCASSLALAGEDTQYFGPGTRLTVL.

A single count supports this clone. The genes are TRBV11-2 and TRBJ2-3, with D perhaps TRBD1 (6 bases). CDR1 and CDR2 (germline): SGHAT, FQNNGV. This CDR3 contains 12 residues. Trimming stripped 3 bases from V and 5 bases from J, with 6 bases between. CDR3 region: CASSLTGDTQYF. The CDR3 DNA reads as TGTGCCAGCAGCTTGACAGGAGATACGCAGTATTTT. The full variable domain, rest sourced from reference TRBV11-2 and TRBJ2-3, is EAGVAQSPRYKIIEKRQSVAFWCNPISGHATLYWYQQILGQGPKLLIQFQNNGVVDDSQLPKDRFSAERLKGVDSTLKIQPAKLEDSAVYLCASSLTGDTQYFGPGTRLTVL.

This chain uses TRBV30 with TRBJ2-2; the match to TRBD1 covers 8 bases. This CDR3 has 18 residues. Germline-derived CDR1 and CDR2 are GTSNPN and SVGIG (reference sequence). The ends lost 2 bases at V and 3 bases at J; junction bases unmatched: 14. The CDR3 bases are TGTGCCTGGAGTTCCGGGGCAGGGGGCGCAAAGTACACCGGGGAGCTGTTTTTT. Protein sequence: CAWSSGAGGAKYTGELFF.

The chain is built from TRBV27 and TRBJ2-1, with 11 nucleotides matching TRBD2. V dropped 5 bases and J dropped 9; count of bases not matched to a gene: 12. CDR3 length equals 16 residues. Germline CDR1 and CDR2: MNHEY and SMNVEV (reference sequence). CDR3 loop: CASSALTSGIRSEQFF. DNA for the CDR3: TGTGCCAGCAGTGCTCTGACTAGCGGGATTCGGAGTGAGCAGTTCTTC.

Of note for this clone: Other DNA sequences of this sample code for an identical CDR3. J is TRBJ2-5 and V is TRBV2, with D possibly matching TRBD2 (6 bases). Deletions cut 7 bases from V and 3 bases from J, with 18 bases between. The CDR3 covers 15 residues. Per the germline V gene, CDR1 is SNHLY and CDR2 is FYNNEI. The CDR3 protein is CASTQNSGTEETQYF. Here the CDR3 DNA reads TGTGCCAGCACCCAGAACTCGGGGACTGAAGAGACCCAGTACTTC.

The CDR3 sequence is CASSFNLNTEAFF. CDR3 DNA sequence: TGTGCCAGCAGCTTTAATCTGAACACTGAAGCTTTCTTT. The rearrangement links TRBV7-2 to TRBJ1-1, with unresolved D. This CDR3 region has 13 residues. Trimming removed 3 bases from V and 0 bases from J, with 5 bases in between. Looked up from germline, CDR1 is SGHTA and CDR2 is FQGNSA.

J is TRBJ1-4 and V is TRBV14, with D possibly matching TRBD1 (5 bases). V shed 2 bases and J shed 10 bases, with 14 bases lying between them. The CDR3 contains 14 residues. The germline V gene encodes CDR1 SGHDN and CDR2 FVKESK. CDR3 in DNA: TGTGCCAGCAGCCAACGGCGGGAAACAGGAAAACTGTTTTTT. Translation gives CASSQRRETGKLFF.

This chain joins TRBV28 and TRBJ1-1; perhaps TRBD1 as D (5 bases). Germline assignment: CDR1 MDHEN and CDR2 SYDVKM. V lost 6 bases and J lost 5, with 22 bases in between. The CDR3 length is 16 residues. The CDR3 loop reads CASRPGGGRRDTEAFF. DNA for the CDR3: TGTGCCAGCAGACCGGGGGGAGGCAGACGGGATACTGAAGCTTTCTTT.

This chain uses TRBV7-2 with TRBJ2-2; D may be TRBD2 (7 bases). Germline V gives CDR1 SGHTA, CDR2 FQGNSA. Trimming left V 6 bases short and J 5 bases short, with 16 bases between. This CDR3 is built from 15 residues. For the CDR3, the DNA is TGTGCCAGCAGAGGGGGAACTAGCGTGACCGGGGAGCTGTTTTTT. Translated, it gives CASRGGTSVTGELFF. Full variable domain (rest looked up from reference TRBV7-2 and TRBJ2-2): GAGVSQSPSNKVTEKGKDVELRCDPISGHTALYWYRQSLGQGLEFLIYFQGNSAPDKSGLPSDRFSAERTGGSVSTLTIQRTQQEDSAVYLCASRGGTSVTGELFFGEGSRLTVL.